This passage covers 16 T cell receptor beta chains from one sample sequenced in a study of blood T cell repertoires in COVID-19 (dated by TCRdb to the early 2020s). To prepare the library, the immunoSEQ multiplex PCR assay was applied. TCRdb carries this immuneACCESS record with in-frame sequences only. Its versions omit some clonotypes, under half of them owing to an unresolved V gene in the studies checked, with the rest unexplained. The sample table lists about 130,000 clones, around 86% of them with a count of one. The top ten hold roughly 4.3% of the sample. The sequenced material came from PBMCs or T cells enriched from blood (not recorded which). The receptors were gathered from a man over 45 who had recovered from COVID-19.

The chain employs TRBV9 and TRBJ2-1, with 10 nucleotides matching TRBD2. The germline V gene has CDR1 SGDLS and CDR2 YYNGEE. This CDR3 is 19 amino acids long. V shed 1 base, J shed 2 bases, and the junction held 12 bases outside the gene matches. The CDR3 DNA follows: TGTGCCAGCAGCGTATCTCTCTCCAGCGGGGGGGCCACCTACAATGAGCAGTTCTTC. Protein product: CASSVSLSSGGATYNEQFF.

This sequence joins TRBV10-3 and TRBJ1-2; 7 nucleotides align to TRBD1. The CDR3 runs 16 residues. Germline CDR1 reads ENHRY; CDR2 reads SYGVKD. J was trimmed by 4 bases and V by 7 bases; bases with no gene match: 15. The CDR3 DNA reads TGTGCCATCACGGAGGGGGCAGGGGTTCGCGGCTATGGCTACACCTTC. Translation gives CAITEGAGVRGYGYTF.

This clone has a single count. V is TRBV27 and J is TRBJ2-5; 10 bases match TRBD2. CDR1 and CDR2 (germline): MNHEY, SMNVEV (reference sequence). The CDR3 is 14 residues long. Trimming took 6 bases from V and 5 from J; bases not matched to a gene: 6. The CDR3 region is CASRSAGGVETQYF. CDR3 nucleotide sequence: TGTGCCAGCAGATCAGCGGGAGGGGTTGAGACCCAGTACTTC.

The chain is built from TRBV27 and TRBJ1-2; 7 bases line up with TRBD1. This CDR3 spans 16 amino acids. Unmatched junction bases numbered 12, after V lost 4 bases and J lost 4 bases. Germline CDR1 reads MNHEY; CDR2 reads SMNVEV (reference sequence). The chain's CDR3 is CASSSIFRGFAYGYTF. CDR3 bases: TGTGCCAGCAGTTCAATCTTCAGGGGGTTTGCCTATGGCTACACCTTC.

This clone was picked up a small number of times. The rearrangement joins TRBV6-5 to TRBJ2-5, with 7 bases matching TRBD1. The CDR3 consists of 14 residues. CDR1 is MNHEY and CDR2 is SVGAGI in the germline V gene. V was clipped by 7 bases and J by 2 bases; unmatched bases: 7. This CDR3 reads CASTRGQLQETQYF. The CDR3 DNA reads as TGTGCCAGCACTCGGGGACAGTTACAAGAGACCCAGTACTTC.

The chain links TRBV9 to TRBJ1-1; 12 nucleotides agree with TRBD1. This CDR3 has 18 residues. J was trimmed by 2 bases and V by 5 bases; bases with no gene match: 13. CDR1 and CDR2 from the germline V gene are SGDLS and YYNGEE. In DNA form, the CDR3 reads TGTGCCAGCAGTGTCGGACCCGGGACAGGGGGCCTTAACACTGAAGCTTTCTTT. This encodes CASSVGPGTGGLNTEAFF.

J is TRBJ2-2 and V is TRBV7-3, with D tentatively TRBD2 (6 bases). The CDR3 spans 15 residues. Trimming removed 1 base from V and 3 bases from J, with 9 bases in between. CDR1 is SGHTA and CDR2 is FQGTGA in the germline V gene. CDR3 sequence: CASSLISGDTGELFF. The CDR3 DNA sequence: TGTGCCAGCAGCTTAATCTCGGGGGACACCGGGGAGCTGTTTTTT.

This sequence joins TRBV5-1 and TRBJ2-1; D perhaps matches TRBD1 (6 bases). The CDR3 has 13 amino acids. Germline CDR1 is SGHRS and CDR2 is YFSETQ. V lost 4 bases to trimming and J lost 4 bases, with 9 bases between them. CDR3 nucleotides: TGCGCCAGCAGCCCGCAGGGGTACAATGAGCAGTTCTTC. This encodes CASSPQGYNEQFF.

This clone was found once. The V call is TRBV19, the J call TRBJ2-1; 9 bases map to TRBD2. The CDR3 length is 17 residues. Germline assignment: CDR1 LNHDA and CDR2 SQIVND (reference sequence). V was pared by 4 bases and J by 6 bases, with 13 bases of the junction left unmatched. CDR3: CASSTPWAAGGGNEQFF. For the CDR3, the DNA is TGTGCCAGTAGTACCCCCTGGGCAGCGGGAGGCGGCAATGAGCAGTTCTTC.

The chain joins TRBV19 to TRBJ1-1; 7 bases are a match to TRBD1. V was pared by 5 bases and J by 7 bases, with 10 bases of the junction left unmatched. CDR1 is LNHDA, CDR2 SQIVND, per germline (reference sequence). The CDR3 has 14 residues. The CDR3 region is CASSSRDSRYEAFF. The CDR3 DNA reads TGTGCCAGTAGTTCAAGGGACAGCCGCTATGAAGCTTTCTTT.

J is TRBJ1-2 and V is TRBV7-8; 7 positions agree with TRBD1. Germline CDR1 and CDR2: SGHVS and FQNEAQ. The J segment lost 0 bases and the V segment lost 2 bases, leaving 6 bases of the junction unmatched. The CDR3 runs 16 residues. The CDR3 here is CASSLPDRNSNYGYTF. The CDR3 nucleotides are TGTGCCAGCAGCTTACCGGACAGGAACTCTAACTATGGCTACACCTTC.

V usage is TRBV11-1 and J usage is TRBJ1-1; 7 bases match TRBD1. The CDR3 is 13 residues long. The trim removed 3 bases at V and 4 bases at J, leaving 2 bases unmatched. CDR1 is SGHAT and CDR2 is FQDESV in the germline V gene (reference sequence). The CDR3 coding sequence is TGTGCCAGCAGCTTTGCAGGGGGCACTGAAGCTTTCTTT. It yields the protein CASSFAGGTEAFF.

The rearrangement joins TRBV30 to TRBJ2-7; D perhaps matches TRBD1 (6 bases). This CDR3 comprises 14 residues. The germline gives CDR1 GTSNPN, CDR2 SVGIG (reference sequence). The V end was cut by 2 bases, the J end by 1 base, with 12 bases between. CDR3: CAWSPGAFSYEQYF. For the CDR3, the DNA is TGTGCCTGGAGTCCAGGGGCTTTTTCCTACGAGCAGTACTTC.

The J gene is TRBJ2-2, the V gene TRBV7-2, with 11 positions matching TRBD2. The CDR3 has 15 residues. Germline assignment: CDR1 SGHTA and CDR2 FQGNSA. The ends lost 8 bases at V and 4 bases at J; junction bases unmatched: 6. The chain's CDR3 is CASRGLAASTGELFF. CDR3 coding DNA: TGTGCCAGCCGGGGACTAGCGGCAAGCACCGGGGAGCTGTTTTTT.

The V call is TRBV10-3, the J call TRBJ1-2; 7 bases are shared with TRBD1. The CDR3 is 12 amino acids. The germline gives CDR1 ENHRY, CDR2 SYGVKD. J lost 8 bases, V lost 3 bases, and 3 bases had no gene match. The CDR3 DNA is TGTGCCATCAGTGAAACAGGGGAAGGCTACACCTTC. This codes for CAISETGEGYTF.

The rearrangement uses TRBV6-2 or TRBV6-3 and TRBJ2-1; D possibly corresponds to TRBD1 (5 bases). Per germline, CDR1 MNHEY and CDR2 SVGEGT. This CDR3 contains 17 residues. V gave up 5 bases and J gave up 2 bases, with 19 bases separating them. CDR3 DNA: TGTGCCAGCAGTCCCGCTCTGGGTCCCAGGGCCTACAATGAGCAGTTCTTC. Translating gives CASSPALGPRAYNEQFF.